This T cell receptor (beta chain) was captured in a study of memory CD4+ T cells and cytomegalovirus serostatus. Looking at the study overall: This sample comes from healthy Belgian adults, roughly 9 CMV seropositive, approximately 24 seronegative.

Authors' methods: Out-of-frame sequences were removed, leaving 2,204,828 distinct TCRbeta sequences. Clones were sequenced by immunoSEQ multiplex PCR, and TCRdb holds only the in-frame ones, with some missing. V and J calls and clone size are as listed in that table; D and trimming were resolved from the DNA. Of 50,000 to 65,000 clones listed, about four fifths are singletons. Single viable CD3+CD4+CD8-CD45RO+ cells were sorted as the memory CD4+ T cells. CDR3 size: 14 residues. V shed 6 bases, J shed 4 bases, and the junction held 7 bases outside the gene matches. The germline V gene has CDR1 LNHDA and CDR2 SQIVND (reference sequence).

The sample taken for sequencing was memory CD4+ T cells from blood. The gene calls are TRBV19 and TRBJ1-2; 8 bases are a match to TRBD1. This receptor was taken from an adult in good health and CMV-seropositive. CDR3 sequence: CASSETGEGYGYTF. CDR3 sequence (DNA): TGTGCCAGTAGCGAGACAGGGGAAGGCTATGGCTACACCTTC.